The next 9 T cell receptor beta chains were all read from a single sample in a study of technical replicates of blood from four donors. Assay used: immunoSEQ multiplex PCR; TCRdb lists only in-frame clones, some missing. Here the sample spans nearly 80,000 clones, 85% to 95% being singletons. The sequenced sample was T cells isolated from PBMCs. The receptor set was obtained from a human donor in good health.

The genes are TRBV7-9 and TRBJ1-5, with TRBD1 matching 7 bases. After removal of 5 bases from V and 4 bases from J, the junction contained 2 bases not matched to a gene. The CDR3 is 13 amino acids. Germline-derived CDR1 and CDR2 are SEHNR and FQNEAQ (reference sequence). The CDR3 here is CASSAQGNQPQHF. The CDR3 nucleotides are TGTGCCAGCAGCGCACAGGGGAATCAGCCCCAGCATTTT.

This chain links TRBV19 with TRBJ1-2; 8 bases align to TRBD1. From germline, CDR1 is LNHDA and CDR2 SQIVND (reference sequence). J lost 6 bases, V lost 4 bases, and 4 bases had no gene match. The length of the CDR3 is 13 residues. The CDR3 here is CASSTGQGHGYTF. The CDR3 DNA reads as TGTGCCAGTAGTACCGGACAGGGCCATGGCTACACCTTC.

The table lists this clone with a few counts. The rearrangement links TRBV28 to TRBJ1-1; possible D gene TRBD1, 5 bases. The CDR3 extends over 8 amino acids. CDR1 MDHEN and CDR2 SYDVKM come from the germline V gene. The germline V and J ends were trimmed by 7 bases and 13 bases, with 7 bases remaining between them. DNA of the CDR3: TGTGCCAGCAACGGGGGTTTCTTT. Its protein is CASNGGFF.

The chain has TRBV11-3 and TRBJ1-4; TRBD1 is a possible D gene (5 bases). CDR1 is SGHNT, CDR2 YENEEA, per germline. V was pared by 7 bases and J by 0 bases, with 9 bases between. The CDR3 covers 14 residues. The CDR3 bases are TGTGCCAGCAAGGAGGGGCCAACTAATGAAAAACTGTTTTTT. Encoded protein: CASKEGPTNEKLFF.

The genes are TRBV6-5 and TRBJ1-2, with D perhaps TRBD1 (5 bases). The CDR3 is made up of 13 amino acids. Germline CDR1 is MNHEY and CDR2 is SVGAGI. V dropped 5 bases and J dropped 4 bases, with 11 bases sitting between them. CDR3 residues: CASSPQGPYGYTF. CDR3 nucleotides: TGTGCCAGCAGTCCCCAGGGTCCCTATGGCTACACCTTC.

The V call is TRBV2, the J call TRBJ1-2, with D possibly matching TRBD1 (5 bases). The CDR3 is made up of 14 amino acids. V dropped 2 bases and J dropped 6 bases, with 13 bases sitting between them. CDR1 and CDR2 from the germline V gene are SNHLY and FYNNEI. This CDR3 reads CASSESRQLNGYTF. The CDR3 DNA reads as TGTGCCAGCAGTGAATCGAGACAGCTAAATGGCTACACCTTC.

This chain uses TRBV19 with TRBJ1-1; D unclear. CDR1 LNHDA and CDR2 SQIVND come from the germline V gene (reference sequence). This CDR3 has 12 residues. V lost 4 bases to trimming and J lost 7 bases, with 10 bases between them. In nucleotides, the CDR3 is TGTGCCAGTAGTAGATACGCGAGTGAAGCTTTCTTT. Its protein is CASSRYASEAFF.

The rearrangement joins TRBV4-1 to TRBJ2-7, with D perhaps matching TRBD1 (6 bases). In germline, CDR1 is MGHRA, CDR2 YSYEKL. The length of the CDR3 is 14 residues. With 0 bases removed from V and 2 bases from J, the gap between germline ends came to 8 bases. The CDR3 spells CASSQDRGTYEQYF. Here the CDR3 DNA reads TGCGCCAGCAGCCAAGACAGGGGAACCTACGAGCAGTACTTC.

The gene calls are TRBV19 and TRBJ2-6; D is unclear. Per the germline V gene, CDR1 is LNHDA and CDR2 is SQIVND (reference sequence). The CDR3 extends over 13 amino acids. Between the trimmed V and J ends, which lost 3 bases and 4 bases, there was a span of 4 bases. The CDR3 protein is CASSMRGANVLTF. CDR3 DNA sequence: TGTGCCAGTAGTATGCGGGGGGCCAACGTCCTGACTTTC.